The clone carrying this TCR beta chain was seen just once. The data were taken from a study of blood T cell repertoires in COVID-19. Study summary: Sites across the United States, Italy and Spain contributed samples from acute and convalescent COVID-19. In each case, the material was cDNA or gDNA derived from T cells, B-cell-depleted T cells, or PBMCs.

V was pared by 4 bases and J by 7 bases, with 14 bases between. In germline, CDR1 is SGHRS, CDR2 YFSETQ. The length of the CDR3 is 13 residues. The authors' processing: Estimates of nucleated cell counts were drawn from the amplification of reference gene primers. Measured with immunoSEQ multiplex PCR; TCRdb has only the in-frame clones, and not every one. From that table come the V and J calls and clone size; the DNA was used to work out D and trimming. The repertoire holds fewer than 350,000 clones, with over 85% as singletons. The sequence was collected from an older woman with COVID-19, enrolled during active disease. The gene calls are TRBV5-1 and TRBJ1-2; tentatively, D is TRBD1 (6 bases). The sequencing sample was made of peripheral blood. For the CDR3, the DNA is TGCGCCAGCAGCAGTGGGGGCGTGTCTGGCTACACCTTC. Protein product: CASSSGGVSGYTF.